This T cell receptor (beta chain) was profiled in a study of OX40 agonist ivuxolimab in advanced cancers. Background on the study: Of mixed ages from about 23 to 79 and averaging 60 years, the group was about 86% male.

The timepoints at which blood was sampled were baseline, cycle 4 day 1, and cycle 7 day 1. Germline values: CDR1 MGHRA, CDR2 YSYEKL. V shed 3 bases and J shed 3 bases, with 17 bases lying between them. The CDR3 is made up of 17 amino acids. The assay was immunoSEQ multiplex PCR, and TCRdb's table has in-frame clones only and misses some. Of approximately 15,000 clones in the sample, 70% to 90% were seen once. This clonotype was sampled from an adult with an advanced solid tumor such as melanoma, head and neck, liver or kidney cancer. The sequences come from CD4+ or CD8+ T cells sorted from blood, collected in a trial of the OX40 agonist ivuxolimab. This chain connects TRBV4-1 to TRBJ2-2; D may match TRBD1 or TRBD2 (6 bases each). CDR3 nucleotides: TGCGCCAGCAGCCAGGACCTCAGGGGAGGTTACACCGGGGAGCTGTTTTTT. Protein sequence: CASSQDLRGGYTGELFF.